The T cell receptor beta chain described here comes from a study of graft-versus-host responses after intestinal transplantation (dated by TCRdb to the early 2020s). Study-wide context: Multivisceral, liver-intestinal, or isolated intestinal transplants were received by the recipients. Anti-thymocyte globulin induction was given to all recipients, followed by maintenance tacrolimus and steroids for approximately three years. After intestinal transplantation, graft-versus-host and host-versus-graft alloreactive T cell clones in the graft, circulation and bone marrow were tracked using bulk TCR-beta CDR3 sequencing. Alloreactive clones were identified by sequencing pre-transplant mixed lymphocyte reaction products and comparing them with unstimulated pre-transplant donor and recipient T cells. The cohort enrolled 24 intestinal transplant recipients including one retransplant, and a few patients lacking pretransplant specimens were excluded. Donor T cell macrochimerism was defined as a peak of at least 4% donor T cells among recipient peripheral blood mononuclear cells. Instead of going to the commercial service, samples from a few later patients were sequenced in-house on an Illumina MiSeq and processed with MiXCR. Here is what the overall study found, with its caveats: The relatively low number and heterogeneity of intestinal transplant patients limited the conclusions. Patients with donor T cell macrochimerism had high GvH to HvG T cell clonal ratios in their allografts. GvH clones turned up in recipient bone marrow, with some appearing earlier in ileal mucosa or blood, a pattern consistent with an intestinal mucosal origin. Early after transplant, peak levels of circulating GvH clones were found to be associated with declines in HvG clones.

Comments on this clone: Its antigen is currently not known. No clone much larger than this one lies a single base away; base qualities are absent.

The label giving this sample's time point can be read as: cells obtained before transplantation from donor or recipient. CD3+CD4+ and CD3+CD8+ populations were FACS-sorted from unstimulated pre-transplant donor and recipient cells taken from spleen or lymph nodes. CDR1 and CDR2 were assigned from the germline V gene as LGHNA and YNFKEQ. V lost 4 bases and J lost 3 bases; the stretch between them is 13 bases long. The CDR3, cysteine through phenylalanine, is 15 amino acids long. Only the CDR3 portion is preserved as DNA: 45 bases, with reading frame beginning at the first base. The protocol used for the library was the immunoSEQ multiplex PCR assay. For most patients, genomic DNA was isolated using the Qiagen DNeasy Blood and Tissue Kit and was shipped frozen to Adaptive Biotechnologies for TCR sequencing. Adaptive Biotechnologies carried out high-throughput TCR-beta CDR3 sequencing of genomic DNA for most patients. As for how the authors treated the data: Adaptive's ImmunoSEQ software was the source of the TCR sequencing data for about 18 patients, while a few other patients were processed with MiXCR and VDJtools. To correct CD4 versus CD8 sorting errors, sequences present in both subsets at a frequency ratio below 5:1 were removed. CDR3 nucleotide sequences shared by donor and recipient were removed because the origin of these sequences could not be assigned. At least 2-fold expansion over unstimulated cells and a minimum CFSE-low frequency of 0.002% (template counts) or 0.001% (read counts) were required for clones to be classified as alloreactive. Clones were considered mappable if detected in sequenced pre-transplant spleen, lymph node, or MLR CFSE-low populations of the donor or recipient. Cumulative frequency of alloreactive clones was calculated as a percentage of all sequences weighted by copy number. TCRdb provides this immuneACCESS table in a form limited to in-frame rearrangements. Some clones are lacking; in checked studies, under half of them reflect an unresolved V gene, and why the rest are absent is not known. From that table come the V and J calls and clone size; the DNA was used to work out D and trimming. Here the sample has roughly 99,000 clones; 87% occur a single time. In total, the top ten clones hold around 0.7% of the sample.

The chain is encoded by TRBV4-2 joined to TRBJ2-1; TRBD2 is a weak D gene call, 7 bases matching. The TCR sequence derives from a human donor who was the organ donor for an intestinal transplant. The starting material was unstimulated CD4+ T cells sorted from spleen or lymph node cells, obtained before transplant. The nucleotides read TGTGCCAGCAGCCCAGGGGACTACCTCTACAATGAGCAGTTCTTC. Its amino acids are CASSPGDYLYNEQFF.